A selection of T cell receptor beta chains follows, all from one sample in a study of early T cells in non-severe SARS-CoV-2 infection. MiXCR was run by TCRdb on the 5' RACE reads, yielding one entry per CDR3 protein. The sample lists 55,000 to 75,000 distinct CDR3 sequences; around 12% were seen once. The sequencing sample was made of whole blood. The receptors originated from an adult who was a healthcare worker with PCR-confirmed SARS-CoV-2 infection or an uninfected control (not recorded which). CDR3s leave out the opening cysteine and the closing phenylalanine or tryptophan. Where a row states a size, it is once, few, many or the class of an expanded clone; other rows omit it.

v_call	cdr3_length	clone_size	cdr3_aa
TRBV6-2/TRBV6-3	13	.	ASSYFSGENNEQF
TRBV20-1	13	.	SAWGQGYPIDEQF
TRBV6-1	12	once	ACSEPDKQSRVF
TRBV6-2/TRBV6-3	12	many	ASSTTGRGQPQH
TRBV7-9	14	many	ASTKGSGVSYNEQF
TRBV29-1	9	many	SVEWAMEQF
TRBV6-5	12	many	ASSYGGENQPQH
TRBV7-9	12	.	ASSLVAQGTEAF
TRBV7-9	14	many	ASSPWRDATNEKLF
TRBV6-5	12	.	ASSYVPAFQGYT
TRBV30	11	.	AWSVQRYYEQY
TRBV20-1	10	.	SARDQTGELF
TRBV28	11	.	ASSEDTVYGYT
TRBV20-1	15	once	SARDPRGGPSTDTQY
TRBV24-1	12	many	ATSDSFVAGELF
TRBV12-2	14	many	ASRPGQHSSYNEQF
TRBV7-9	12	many	ASQRAGSYNEQF
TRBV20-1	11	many	SADGTGVTEAF
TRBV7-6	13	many	ASSTSGGPYNEQF
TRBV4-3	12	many	ASSQDGMTSEQF
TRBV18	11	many	ASSPLSQETQY
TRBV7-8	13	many	ASSLEGTGTYEQY
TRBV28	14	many	ASSARTGPVRYEQY
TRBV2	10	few	ASSPKGTEAF
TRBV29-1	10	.	SYPGDSGELF
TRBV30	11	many	AWDWTGSYEQY
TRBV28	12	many	ASSFSGSLNEQF
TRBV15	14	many	ATSSGGGSNNQPQH
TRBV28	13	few	ASSSDSEISYEQY
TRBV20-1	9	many	SARVGAEAF
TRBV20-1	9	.	SARADYGYT
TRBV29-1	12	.	SVEVAGAGETQY
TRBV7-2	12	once	ASSYKGQGMDQY
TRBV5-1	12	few	ASSFRGRQETQY
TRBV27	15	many	ASSQSHPGQDLYGYT
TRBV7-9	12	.	VSSVDSYTGELF
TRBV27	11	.	ASSEDRDNEQF
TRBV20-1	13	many	SASEEQETQETQY
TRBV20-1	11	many	SSQGGSGNTIY
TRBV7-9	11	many	ASSSNFNSPLH
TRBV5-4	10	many	ASGWSTDTQY
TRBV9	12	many	ASSAGGMNTEAF
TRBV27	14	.	ASSSPRTGGGNEQF
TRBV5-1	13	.	AGRGSGPGVYEQY
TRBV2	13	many	ASSVEQGGNQPQH
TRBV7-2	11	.	ASSLDVGGEAF
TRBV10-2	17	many	ASRDRGSLSLLSYNEQF